Listed below are T cell receptor beta chains from one sample, sequenced in a study of T cells in Graves' hyperthyroidism and ophthalmopathy. TCRdb re-called the multiplex PCR reads through MiXCR, storing one row per CDR3 protein. The data hold over 700,000 distinct CDR3 sequences, with approximately 36% observed a single time. Specimen: blood. These TCRs come from a woman between 35 and 50 years old with Graves' hyperthyroidism. The CDR3 runs from the conserved cysteine through the conserved F or W. Each record gives: CDR3 protein, CDR3 DNA, clone size, J gene, V gene, D gene. The D gene is left open where the match is weak. Clone size appears in some rows only: once, few, many, or a class for an expanded clone.

cdr3_aa: CASSPDRGHLVYEQYF
cdr3_nt: TGTGCCAGCAGTCCGGACAGGGGGCATCTTGTTTACGAGCAGTACTTC
clone_size: NA
j_call: TRBJ2-7
v_call: TRBV10-3
d_call: TRBD1

cdr3_aa: CASSRKETSGSTGELFF
cdr3_nt: TGTGCCAGCAGCCGAAAGGAAACTAGCGGGAGCACCGGGGAGCTGTTTTTT
clone_size: few
j_call: TRBJ2-2
v_call: TRBV7-9
d_call: TRBD2

cdr3_aa: CASSPSVATNEQFF
cdr3_nt: TGTGCCAGCAGCCCATCGGTGGCTACAAATGAGCAGTTCTTC
clone_size: NA
j_call: TRBJ2-1
v_call: TRBV11-2
d_call: NA

cdr3_aa: CASSLVRTSTIQRRSQETQYF
cdr3_nt: TGTGCCAGCAGCTTAGTCCGGACGTCGACCATCCAGCGGAGGAGTCAAGAGACCCAGTACTTC
clone_size: few
j_call: TRBJ2-5
v_call: TRBV7-9
d_call: NA

cdr3_aa: CAISEPLAGGRGNTEAFF
cdr3_nt: TGTGCCATCAGTGAGCCCCTAGCGGGCGGTCGGGGTAACACTGAAGCTTTCTTT
clone_size: NA
j_call: TRBJ1-1
v_call: TRBV10-3
d_call: NA

cdr3_aa: CASSTGRPNYGYTF
cdr3_nt: TGTGCCAGTAGTACGGGACGTCCCAACTATGGCTACACCTTC
clone_size: NA
j_call: TRBJ1-2
v_call: TRBV19
d_call: NA

cdr3_aa: CSASPGRGEQYF
cdr3_nt: TGCAGTGCCTCACCCGGGAGGGGCGAGCAGTACTTC
clone_size: NA
j_call: TRBJ2-7
v_call: TRBV20-1
d_call: TRBD2

cdr3_aa: CVSSLRVNTEAFF
cdr3_nt: TGTGTCAGCAGCCTCCGGGTGAACACTGAAGCTTTCTTT
clone_size: NA
j_call: TRBJ1-1
v_call: TRBV3-1
d_call: NA

cdr3_aa: CSAFIAVRSAGANVLTF
cdr3_nt: TGCAGCGCCTTCATCGCGGTGCGAAGCGCTGGGGCCAACGTCCTGACTTTC
clone_size: NA
j_call: TRBJ2-6
v_call: TRBV29-1
d_call: NA

cdr3_aa: CAIRSRGDNTGELFF
cdr3_nt: TGTGCCATCAGGTCGAGAGGGGACAACACCGGGGAGCTGTTTTTT
clone_size: many
j_call: TRBJ2-2
v_call: TRBV10-3
d_call: NA

cdr3_aa: CSVRQGHEKLFF
cdr3_nt: TGCAGCGTCCGACAGGGGCATGAAAAACTGTTTTTT
clone_size: NA
j_call: TRBJ1-4
v_call: TRBV29-1
d_call: TRBD1

cdr3_aa: CASSQGVLETQYF
cdr3_nt: TGCGCCAGCAGCCAAGGGGTATTAGAGACCCAGTACTTC
clone_size: few
j_call: TRBJ2-5
v_call: TRBV4-1
d_call: NA

cdr3_aa: CASSDDRVLYEQYF
cdr3_nt: TGTGCCAGCAGCGACGACAGGGTGTTGTACGAGCAGTACTTC
clone_size: many
j_call: TRBJ2-7
v_call: TRBV7-2
d_call: TRBD1

cdr3_aa: CASSFYGQGAHQPQHF
cdr3_nt: TGTGCCAGCAGCTTCTACGGACAGGGGGCGCATCAGCCCCAGCATTTT
clone_size: NA
j_call: TRBJ1-5
v_call: TRBV5-1
d_call: TRBD1

cdr3_aa: CSARPMAFETQYF
cdr3_nt: TGCAGTGCTAGACCTATGGCGTTCGAGACCCAGTACTTC
clone_size: NA
j_call: TRBJ2-5
v_call: TRBV20-1
d_call: NA

cdr3_aa: CSVGLWAAANYGYTF
cdr3_nt: TGCAGCGTTGGGCTGTGGGCAGCGGCTAACTATGGCTACACCTTC
clone_size: NA
j_call: TRBJ1-2
v_call: TRBV29-1
d_call: NA

cdr3_aa: CASSPDGRAGYTF
cdr3_nt: TGTGCCAGTAGTCCTGACGGACGAGCGGGCTACACCTTC
clone_size: few
j_call: TRBJ1-2
v_call: TRBV19
d_call: NA

cdr3_aa: CASSLGLSANYGYTF
cdr3_nt: TGTGCCAGCAGCTTAGGCCTCAGCGCTAACTATGGCTACACCTTC
clone_size: many
j_call: TRBJ1-2
v_call: TRBV7-8
d_call: NA

cdr3_aa: CASRTSGLHQETQYF
cdr3_nt: TGTGCCAGCAGGACCTCCGGCCTTCACCAAGAGACCCAGTACTTC
clone_size: many
j_call: TRBJ2-5
v_call: TRBV2
d_call: NA

cdr3_aa: CASSYPGGGSGEQYF
cdr3_nt: TGTGCCAGCAGTTACCCCGGGGGGGGTTCGGGCGAGCAGTACTTC
clone_size: NA
j_call: TRBJ2-7
v_call: TRBV7-2
d_call: TRBD2

cdr3_aa: CASSYSSGQGFGYTF
cdr3_nt: TGTGCCAGCAGTTACTCGTCGGGACAGGGCTTTGGCTACACCTTC
clone_size: NA
j_call: TRBJ1-2
v_call: TRBV6-5
d_call: TRBD1

cdr3_aa: CSARSGTGYEKLFF
cdr3_nt: TGCAGTGCGCGTTCCGGGACAGGGTATGAAAAACTGTTTTTT
clone_size: many
j_call: TRBJ1-4
v_call: TRBV20-1
d_call: TRBD1

cdr3_aa: CASSPTSGTDTQYF
cdr3_nt: TGTGCCAGCAGCCCGACTAGCGGCACAGATACGCAGTATTTT
clone_size: once
j_call: TRBJ2-3
v_call: TRBV7-2
d_call: TRBD2

cdr3_aa: CASSPIPDTGELFF
cdr3_nt: TGTGCCAGCAGCCCCATTCCGGACACCGGGGAGCTGTTTTTT
clone_size: NA
j_call: TRBJ2-2
v_call: TRBV10-3
d_call: NA

cdr3_aa: CASSQNNPYEQYF
cdr3_nt: TGTGCCAGCAGCCAGAACAATCCCTACGAGCAGTACTTC
clone_size: many
j_call: TRBJ2-7
v_call: TRBV9
d_call: NA

cdr3_aa: CASSTSPDRGNSPLHF
cdr3_nt: TGTGCCAGCAGCACATCCCCTGACAGGGGTAATTCACCCCTCCACTTT
clone_size: NA
j_call: TRBJ1-6
v_call: TRBV7-2
d_call: TRBD1

cdr3_aa: CSARKGDGTEAFF
cdr3_nt: TGCAGTGCTAGAAAGGGGGACGGCACTGAAGCTTTCTTT
clone_size: NA
j_call: TRBJ1-1
v_call: TRBV20-1
d_call: NA

cdr3_aa: CSVEVWEGWDTEAFF
cdr3_nt: TGCAGCGTTGAAGTATGGGAAGGATGGGACACTGAAGCTTTCTTT
clone_size: many
j_call: TRBJ1-1
v_call: TRBV29-1
d_call: NA

cdr3_aa: CASSLGVGRRDQPQHF
cdr3_nt: TGTGCCAGCAGCTTAGGTGTGGGACGTAGGGATCAGCCCCAGCATTTT
clone_size: many
j_call: TRBJ1-5
v_call: TRBV7-9
d_call: NA

cdr3_aa: CASSLRPGDEKLFF
cdr3_nt: TGCGCCAGCAGCCTCCGTCCAGGGGATGAAAAACTGTTTTTT
clone_size: NA
j_call: TRBJ1-4
v_call: TRBV7-3
d_call: NA

cdr3_aa: CASTGMRVNGYTF
cdr3_nt: TGTGCCAGTACGGGTATGAGGGTGAACGGCTACACCTTC
clone_size: many
j_call: TRBJ1-2
v_call: TRBV19
d_call: NA

cdr3_aa: CASSADYNEQFF
cdr3_nt: TGCGCCAGCAGCGCAGACTACAATGAGCAGTTCTTC
clone_size: NA
j_call: TRBJ2-1
v_call: TRBV5-1
d_call: NA

cdr3_aa: CASSVGLGSSYNSPLHF
cdr3_nt: TGTGCCAGCAGTGTAGGGCTAGGAAGCTCCTATAATTCACCCCTCCACTTT
clone_size: few
j_call: TRBJ1-6
v_call: TRBV2
d_call: NA

cdr3_aa: CASSQLMREVAGVGETQYF
cdr3_nt: TGCGCCAGCAGCCAACTTATGCGGGAGGTAGCGGGAGTGGGGGAGACCCAGTACTTC
clone_size: NA
j_call: TRBJ2-5
v_call: TRBV4-3
d_call: TRBD2

cdr3_aa: CASRRQGAQGEAFF
cdr3_nt: TGTGCCAGCAGACGACAGGGGGCGCAGGGTGAAGCTTTCTTT
clone_size: NA
j_call: TRBJ1-1
v_call: TRBV2
d_call: TRBD1

cdr3_aa: CASSPGTDTDTQYF
cdr3_nt: TGTGCCAGCAGCCCGGGGACGGACACAGATACGCAGTATTTT
clone_size: NA
j_call: TRBJ2-3
v_call: TRBV7-9
d_call: NA

cdr3_aa: CASSLTENQPQHF
cdr3_nt: TGTGCCAGCAGTTTAACGGAAAATCAGCCCCAGCATTTT
clone_size: many
j_call: TRBJ1-5
v_call: TRBV12-3/TRBV12-4
d_call: NA

cdr3_aa: CASSLVPGSIANEKLFF
cdr3_nt: TGTGCCAGCAGCTTAGTTCCGGGGTCGATCGCAAATGAAAAACTGTTTTTT
clone_size: many
j_call: TRBJ1-4
v_call: TRBV7-8
d_call: NA

cdr3_aa: CSATTSGGTQYF
cdr3_nt: TGCAGTGCTACCACGAGCGGGGGGACCCAGTACTTC
clone_size: once
j_call: TRBJ2-5
v_call: TRBV20-1
d_call: TRBD2

cdr3_aa: CATSRGQGYNYGYTF
cdr3_nt: TGTGCCACCAGCCGGGGACAGGGGTATAACTATGGCTACACCTTC
clone_size: NA
j_call: TRBJ1-2
v_call: TRBV15
d_call: TRBD1

cdr3_aa: CATSSRDREYEQYF
cdr3_nt: TGTGCCACCAGCAGCCGGGACAGAGAGTACGAGCAGTACTTC
clone_size: few
j_call: TRBJ2-7
v_call: TRBV15
d_call: TRBD1

cdr3_aa: CASSLNRESETQYF
cdr3_nt: TGTGCCAGCAGCTTGAACAGGGAGTCGGAGACCCAGTACTTC
clone_size: many
j_call: TRBJ2-5
v_call: TRBV7-2
d_call: NA

cdr3_aa: CATSGPFGSGSLNTGELFF
cdr3_nt: TGTGCCACCAGCGGACCCTTTGGTAGCGGGAGCCTGAACACCGGGGAGCTGTTTTTT
clone_size: NA
j_call: TRBJ2-2
v_call: TRBV15
d_call: TRBD2

cdr3_aa: CASSLTGKGSPLHF
cdr3_nt: TGTGCCAGCAGCTTGACAGGGAAGGGTTCACCCCTCCACTTT
clone_size: many
j_call: TRBJ1-6
v_call: TRBV7-2
d_call: TRBD1

cdr3_aa: CASSAWGSNQPQHF
cdr3_nt: TGTGCCAGTAGCGCATGGGGTAGCAATCAGCCCCAGCATTTT
clone_size: many
j_call: TRBJ1-5
v_call: TRBV19
d_call: NA

cdr3_aa: CASSQRFPQETQYF
cdr3_nt: TGTGCCAGCAGCCAAAGATTTCCCCAAGAGACCCAGTACTTC
clone_size: NA
j_call: TRBJ2-5
v_call: TRBV14
d_call: NA

cdr3_aa: CASSRTQQEHEAFF
cdr3_nt: TGTGCCAGCAGTCGGACCCAACAGGAGCATGAAGCTTTCTTT
clone_size: few
j_call: TRBJ1-1
v_call: TRBV2
d_call: NA

cdr3_aa: CASSLGAGVQPQHF
cdr3_nt: TGTGCCAGCAGTTTAGGGGCCGGGGTCCAGCCCCAGCATTTT
clone_size: NA
j_call: TRBJ1-5
v_call: TRBV12-3/TRBV12-4
d_call: NA

cdr3_aa: CASSSTPGHPYGYTF
cdr3_nt: TGTGCCAGCAGCTCTACCCCCGGGCACCCCTATGGCTACACCTTC
clone_size: many
j_call: TRBJ1-2
v_call: TRBV7-9
d_call: NA

cdr3_aa: CASSSTLTETQYF
cdr3_nt: TGTGCCAGCAGCTCGACACTTACGGAGACCCAGTACTTC
clone_size: many
j_call: TRBJ2-5
v_call: TRBV11-3
d_call: NA

cdr3_aa: CAISLTGDRDGELFF
cdr3_nt: TGTGCCATCAGTCTTACAGGGGACAGGGACGGGGAGCTGTTTTTT
clone_size: NA
j_call: TRBJ2-2
v_call: TRBV10-3
d_call: TRBD1

cdr3_aa: CSVEDFAGAAFF
cdr3_nt: TGCAGCGTTGAAGATTTTGCTGGGGCGGCTTTCTTT
clone_size: many
j_call: TRBJ1-1
v_call: TRBV29-1
d_call: NA

cdr3_aa: CASTGGAVQETQYF
cdr3_nt: TGTGCCAGCACCGGCGGAGCGGTCCAAGAGACCCAGTACTTC
clone_size: few
j_call: TRBJ2-5
v_call: TRBV28
d_call: NA

cdr3_aa: CASSAIVAGPTGGTDTQYF
cdr3_nt: TGTGCCAGCAGTGCGATCGTAGCGGGGCCGACCGGGGGCACAGATACGCAGTATTTT
clone_size: NA
j_call: TRBJ2-3
v_call: TRBV2
d_call: TRBD2

cdr3_aa: CASIGRDHNTEAFF
cdr3_nt: TGTGCCAGCATAGGAAGGGATCATAACACTGAAGCTTTCTTT
clone_size: NA
j_call: TRBJ1-1
v_call: TRBV27
d_call: NA